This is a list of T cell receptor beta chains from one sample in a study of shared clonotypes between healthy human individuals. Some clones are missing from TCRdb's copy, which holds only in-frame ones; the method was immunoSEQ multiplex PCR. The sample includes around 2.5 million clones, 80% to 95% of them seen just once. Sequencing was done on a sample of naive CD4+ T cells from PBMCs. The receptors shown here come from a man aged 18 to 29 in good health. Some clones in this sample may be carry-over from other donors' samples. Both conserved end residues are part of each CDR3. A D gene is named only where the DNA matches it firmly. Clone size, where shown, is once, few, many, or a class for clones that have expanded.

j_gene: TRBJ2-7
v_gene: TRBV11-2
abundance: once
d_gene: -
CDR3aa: CASSPMRGLSYEQYF

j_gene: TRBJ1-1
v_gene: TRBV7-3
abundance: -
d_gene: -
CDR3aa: CASSPGTGRAFF

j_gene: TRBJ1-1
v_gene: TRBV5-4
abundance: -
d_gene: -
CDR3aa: CASSLGKGGNTEAFF

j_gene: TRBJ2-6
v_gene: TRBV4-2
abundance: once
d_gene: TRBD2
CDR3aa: CASSHFIAGGPSGANVLTF

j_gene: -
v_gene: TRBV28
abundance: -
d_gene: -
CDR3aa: CASSLGASVTYEQYF

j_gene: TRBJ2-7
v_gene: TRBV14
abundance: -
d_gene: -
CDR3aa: CASSQAGRGIYYEQYF

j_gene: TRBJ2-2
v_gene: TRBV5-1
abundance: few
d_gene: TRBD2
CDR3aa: CASSASTGTSRTGELFF

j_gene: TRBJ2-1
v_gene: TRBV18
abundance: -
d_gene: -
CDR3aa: CASSPFDSLNEQFF

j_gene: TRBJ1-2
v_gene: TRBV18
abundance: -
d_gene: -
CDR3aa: CASSPRAPRGGYTF

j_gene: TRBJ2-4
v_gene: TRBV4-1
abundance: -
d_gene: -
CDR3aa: CASSQPTVGKKNIQYF

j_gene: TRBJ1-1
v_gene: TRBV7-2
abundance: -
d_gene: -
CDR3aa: CASSPGSWWTEAFF

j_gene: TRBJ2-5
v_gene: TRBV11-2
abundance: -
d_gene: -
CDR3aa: CASSLAGRGETQYF

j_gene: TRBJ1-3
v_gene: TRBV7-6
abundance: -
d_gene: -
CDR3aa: CASSSFSGLTGNTIYF

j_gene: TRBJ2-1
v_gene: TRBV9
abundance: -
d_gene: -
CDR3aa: CASSVAWETVSDEQFF

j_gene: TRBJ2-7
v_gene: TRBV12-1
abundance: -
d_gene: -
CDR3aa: CASSAGQSGAGGLYEQYF

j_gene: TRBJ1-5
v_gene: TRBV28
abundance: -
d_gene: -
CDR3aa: CASSAPNQGRQPQHF

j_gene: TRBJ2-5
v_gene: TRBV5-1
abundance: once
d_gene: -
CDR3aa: CASSVGQSQETQYF

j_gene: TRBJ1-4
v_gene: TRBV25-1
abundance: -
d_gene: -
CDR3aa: CASSEKGWAAPEKLFF

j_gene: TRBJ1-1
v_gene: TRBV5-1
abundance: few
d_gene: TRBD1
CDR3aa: CASSPDRVGTEAFF

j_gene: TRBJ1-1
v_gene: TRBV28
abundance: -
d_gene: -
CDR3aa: CASSFWGRDTEAFF

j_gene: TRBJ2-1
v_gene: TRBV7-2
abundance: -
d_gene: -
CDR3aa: CASSFFPSSYNEQFF

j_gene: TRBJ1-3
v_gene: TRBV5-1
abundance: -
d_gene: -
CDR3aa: CASSLDRLSGNTIYF

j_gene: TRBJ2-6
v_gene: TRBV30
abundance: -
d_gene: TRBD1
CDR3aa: CAWCTGAGANVLTF

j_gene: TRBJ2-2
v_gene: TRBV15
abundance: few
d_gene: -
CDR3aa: CATSGSNTGELFF

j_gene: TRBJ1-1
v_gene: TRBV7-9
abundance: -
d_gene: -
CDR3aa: CASSYGAGRVGAFF

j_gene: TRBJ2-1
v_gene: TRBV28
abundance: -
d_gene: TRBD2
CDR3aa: CASSLLVTSDYNEQFF

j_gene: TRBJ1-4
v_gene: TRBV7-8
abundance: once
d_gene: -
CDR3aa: CASSARGRDEKLFF

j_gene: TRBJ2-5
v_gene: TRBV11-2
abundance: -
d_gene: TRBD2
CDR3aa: CASSYSGGETQYF

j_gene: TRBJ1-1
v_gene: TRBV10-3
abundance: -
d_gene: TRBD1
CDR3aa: CAISDRDRASVGAFF

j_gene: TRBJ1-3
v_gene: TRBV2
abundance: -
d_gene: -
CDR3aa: CASNRDGEGTIYF

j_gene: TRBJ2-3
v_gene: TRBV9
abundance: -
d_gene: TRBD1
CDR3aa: CASSVDPTGQGSTDTQYF

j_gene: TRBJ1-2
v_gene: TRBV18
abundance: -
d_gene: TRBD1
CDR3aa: CASSSILWTGFGYTF

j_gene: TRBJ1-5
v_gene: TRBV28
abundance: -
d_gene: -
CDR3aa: CASSLLTSSNQPQHF

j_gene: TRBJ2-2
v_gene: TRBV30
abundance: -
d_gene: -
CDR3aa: CASRRGMNTGELFF

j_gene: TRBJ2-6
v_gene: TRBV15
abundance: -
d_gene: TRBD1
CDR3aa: CATSPGQVGSGANVLTF

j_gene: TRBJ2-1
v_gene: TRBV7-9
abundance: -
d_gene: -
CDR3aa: CASSLRQGTYNEQFF

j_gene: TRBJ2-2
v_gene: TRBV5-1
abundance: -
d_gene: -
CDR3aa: CASSKAGEDTGELFF

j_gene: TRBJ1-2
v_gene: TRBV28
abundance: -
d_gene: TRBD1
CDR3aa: CASSILAGTGVNYGYTF

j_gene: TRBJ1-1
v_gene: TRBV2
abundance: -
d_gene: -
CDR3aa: CASSRQENTEAFF

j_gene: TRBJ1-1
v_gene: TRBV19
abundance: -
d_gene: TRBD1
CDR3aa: CASRGTGNTEAFF

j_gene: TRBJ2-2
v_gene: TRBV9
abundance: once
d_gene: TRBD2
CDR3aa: CASSPGWRGTGELFF

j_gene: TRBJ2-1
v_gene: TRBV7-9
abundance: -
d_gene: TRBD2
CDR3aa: CASSHTSGAAYNEQFF

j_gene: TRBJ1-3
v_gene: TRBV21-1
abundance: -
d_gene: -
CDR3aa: CASTWDRSGNTIYF

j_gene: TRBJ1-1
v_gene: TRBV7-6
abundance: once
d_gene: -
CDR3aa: CASSLGGKTEAFF

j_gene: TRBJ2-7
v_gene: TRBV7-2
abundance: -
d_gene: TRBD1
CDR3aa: CASSFPGQTNEQYF

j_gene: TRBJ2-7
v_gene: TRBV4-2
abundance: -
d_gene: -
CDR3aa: CASSQDIGRYEQYF

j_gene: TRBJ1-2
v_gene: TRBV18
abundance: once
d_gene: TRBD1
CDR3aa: CASSPTGQGNGYTF

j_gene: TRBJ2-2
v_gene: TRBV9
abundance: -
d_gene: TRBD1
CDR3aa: CASSGQGWGELFF

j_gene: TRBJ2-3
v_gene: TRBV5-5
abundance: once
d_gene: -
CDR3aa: CASSLGVADTQYF

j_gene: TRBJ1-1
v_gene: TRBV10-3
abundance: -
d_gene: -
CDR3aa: CAISEPGLNTEAFF

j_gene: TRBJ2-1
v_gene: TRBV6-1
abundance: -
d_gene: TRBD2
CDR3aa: CASSGMVAGGPGYNEQFF

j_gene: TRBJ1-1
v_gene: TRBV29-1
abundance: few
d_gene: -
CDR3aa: CSVALSLRNTEAFF

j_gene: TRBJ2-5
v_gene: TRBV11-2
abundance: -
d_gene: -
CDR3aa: CASSPGIQETQYF

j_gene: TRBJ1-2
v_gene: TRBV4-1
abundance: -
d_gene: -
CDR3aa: CASSQGPGRSYGYTF

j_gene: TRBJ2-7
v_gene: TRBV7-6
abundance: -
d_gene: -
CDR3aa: CASSTGPGTPMKYF

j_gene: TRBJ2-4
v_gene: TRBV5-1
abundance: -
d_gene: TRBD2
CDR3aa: CASRRTSGQNIQYF

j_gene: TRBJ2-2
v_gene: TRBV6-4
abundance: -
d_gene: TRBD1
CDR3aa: CASGQGANTGELFF

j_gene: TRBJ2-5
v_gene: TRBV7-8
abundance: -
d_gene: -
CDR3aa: CASSFGLATETQYF

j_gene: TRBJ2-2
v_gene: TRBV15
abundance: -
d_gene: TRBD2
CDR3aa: CATSRDIAGGTNTGELFF